This T cell receptor (beta chain) originates from a study of cytotoxic CD8 clonotypes in ibrutinib-treated CLL. Background on the study: Within the patient group, 11 were relapsed/refractory and 15 treatment-naive, and around 17 were IGHV unmutated.

CDR1 and CDR2 (germline): MDHEN, SYDVKM. The CDR3 spans 15 residues. J gave up 4 bases and V 6 bases, and 8 bases lay outside the gene matches. General observations from the study: Against age-matched healthy donors, baseline clonality ran higher and tracked circulating CD8+ T-cell counts. Sustained-remission and progressing patients had different sampling times. Clonality increased with ibrutinib response but returned toward baseline at progression.

There are a few counts of this clone. Its antigen is still unknown. Assay used: immunoSEQ multiplex PCR; TCRdb lists only in-frame clones, some missing. The sample has a few hundred thousand clones; about three quarters are singletons. The sample in question was PBMCs, obtained after 24 months of ibrutinib treatment. The TCR comes from a human donor with chronic lymphocytic leukemia. The genes are TRBV28 and TRBJ2-1; 8 nucleotides match TRBD2. The CDR3 DNA follows: TGTGCCAGCAGACTTACTAGCGGAAATTACAATGAGCAGTTCTTC. The encoded protein is CASRLTSGNYNEQFF. Full variable domain (rest looked up from reference TRBV28 and TRBJ2-1): DVKVTQSSRYLVKRTGEKVFLECVQDMDHENMFWYRQDPGLGLRLIYFSYDVKMKEKGDIPEGYSVSREKKERFSLILESASTNQTSMYLCASRLTSGNYNEQFFGPGTRLTVL.